In this sample, the clone carrying this TCR beta chain turned up many times. Its cognate antigen is unknown. This sample was included in a study of T cells in Graves' hyperthyroidism and ophthalmopathy. Using RNA transcripts as the source, TCR beta CDR3 regions were amplified. HTBI primers were used for first-round RT-PCR of the TCR CDR3. TCRdb re-called the multiplex PCR reads with MiXCR, one entry per CDR3 protein. This table holds around 520,000 distinct CDR3 sequences, approximately 15% found once. The study enrolled patients aged 18 to 65 with newly diagnosed hyperthyroidism of under 2 months' duration. There are 18 residues in the CDR3. Deletions cut 1 base from V and 0 bases from J, with 16 bases between. Looked up from germline, CDR1 is SGHTA and CDR2 is FQGTGA. Whole-study results and caveats: In validation, the model predicted ophthalmopathy. These predictions came a median roughly six months before onset.

The sequence derives from a woman between 18 and 30 years old with Graves' hyperthyroidism. The chain carries TRBV7-3 and TRBJ1-3; D may be TRBD1 (6 bases). The sample comprised blood. CDR3 residues: CASSLMGGTGNSGNTIYF. The CDR3 DNA follows: TGTGCCAGCAGCTTAATGGGGGGTACAGGGAACTCTGGAAACACCATATATTTT.